Each of the 7 T cell receptor beta chains below was sequenced from the same sample in a study of cytomegalovirus exposure and HLA in healthy donors. Sequenced by immunoSEQ multiplex PCR; TCRdb stores in-frame clones only, minus some. The table has some 170,000 clones, around nine tenths seen once. Sequences were obtained from PBMCs. The receptors stem from a woman aged 25 to 45 in good health and CMV-seronegative.

The chain recombines TRBV25-1 with TRBJ2-7; 7 nucleotides align to TRBD1. Germline trimming cut 4 bases from V and 5 bases from J; bases unmatched to any gene: 8. CDR1 is MGHDK and CDR2 is SYGVNS in the germline V gene. The CDR3 has 14 amino acids. The CDR3 region is CASSAPGGKDEQYF. CDR3 bases: TGTGCCAGCAGTGCCCCAGGGGGTAAGGACGAGCAGTACTTC.

This clone was counted a single time. The J gene is TRBJ1-5, the V gene TRBV5-6, with 9 nucleotides matching TRBD1. CDR3 length equals 15 residues. Germline V lookup: CDR1 SGHDT, CDR2 YYEEEE. The ends lost 2 bases at V and 4 bases at J; junction bases unmatched: 4. This CDR3 is CASSFSDRGNQPQHF. CDR3 nucleotide sequence: TGTGCCAGCAGCTTCTCCGACAGGGGGAATCAGCCCCAGCATTTT.

This chain joins TRBV2 and TRBJ2-1; the D gene is possibly TRBD2 (6 bases). Germline V gene lookup returns CDR1 SNHLY and CDR2 FYNNEI. The CDR3 is 15 residues long. V dropped 7 bases and J dropped 4 bases, with 17 bases sitting between them. For the CDR3, the DNA is TGTGCCAGCACCGTTTCGGGGGTGATGTACAATGAGCAGTTCTTC. Its translation: CASTVSGVMYNEQFF.

This clone has more than one count but fewer than ten. V and J are TRBV6-6 and TRBJ1-2; 7 nucleotides align to TRBD1. This CDR3 is 13 amino acids long. Germline CDR1 is MNHNY and CDR2 is SVGAGI (reference sequence). V lost 6 bases, J lost 8 bases, and 9 bases stayed unmatched. The CDR3 loop is CASSPGQARGYTF. CDR3 coding DNA: TGTGCCAGCAGCCCCGGACAGGCCCGGGGCTACACCTTC.

J is TRBJ1-2 and V is TRBV4-3; D is possibly TRBD1 (6 bases). V lost 0 bases, J lost 6 bases, and 14 bases lay in between. The germline V gene has CDR1 LGHNA and CDR2 YSLEER. The CDR3 runs to 15 residues. Here the CDR3 reads CASSQEWTGQNGYTF. In DNA form, the CDR3 reads TGCGCCAGCAGCCAAGAATGGACGGGACAAAATGGCTACACCTTC.

The chain employs TRBV5-6 and TRBJ1-1; D perhaps matches TRBD1 (6 bases). V lost 2 bases, J lost 1 base, and 15 bases lay in between. The CDR3 sequence is 16 residues long. Germline CDR1 is SGHDT and CDR2 is YYEEEE. The CDR3 is CASSFPRQAKNTEAFF. CDR3 sequence (DNA): TGTGCCAGCAGCTTTCCGAGACAGGCTAAGAACACTGAAGCTTTCTTT.

This clone appeared a single time. In nucleotides, the CDR3 is TGCGCCAGCAGCGATAGGGGGCGTTCTGGAAACACCATATATTTT. Translation gives CASSDRGRSGNTIYF. V is TRBV4-1 and J is TRBJ1-3; the match to TRBD1 covers 7 bases. The junction had 5 bases not matched to a gene; V was cut back by 5 bases and J by 1 base. Germline-derived CDR1 and CDR2 are MGHRA and YSYEKL. This CDR3 is 15 amino acids long.